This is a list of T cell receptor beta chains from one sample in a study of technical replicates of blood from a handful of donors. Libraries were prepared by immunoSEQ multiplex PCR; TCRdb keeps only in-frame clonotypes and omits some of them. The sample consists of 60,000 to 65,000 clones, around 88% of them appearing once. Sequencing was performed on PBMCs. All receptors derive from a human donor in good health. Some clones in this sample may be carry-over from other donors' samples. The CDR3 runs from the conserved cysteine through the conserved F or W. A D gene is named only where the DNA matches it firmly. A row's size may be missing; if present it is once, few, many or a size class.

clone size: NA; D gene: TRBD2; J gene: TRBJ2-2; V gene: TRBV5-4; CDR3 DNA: TGTGCCAGCAGCACTCGGACTAGGGCGGACACCGGGGAGCTGTTTTTT; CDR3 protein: CASSTRTRADTGELFF
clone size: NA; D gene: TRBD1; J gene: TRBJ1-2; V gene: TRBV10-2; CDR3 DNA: TGCGCCAGCAGTGACCCACAGGGGCGAGCTAACTATGGCTACACCTTC; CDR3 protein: CASSDPQGRANYGYTF
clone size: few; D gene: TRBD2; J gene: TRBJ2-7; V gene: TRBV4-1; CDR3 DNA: TGCGCCAGCAGCCAGGGTCTTAGCGGGAGATCGCCCTACGAGCAGTACTTC; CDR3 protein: CASSQGLSGRSPYEQYF
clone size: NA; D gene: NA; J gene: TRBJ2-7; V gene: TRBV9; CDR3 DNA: TGTGCCAGCAGCGCCGACAGTAAGGTTAGGGAGCAGTACTTC; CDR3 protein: CASSADSKVREQYF
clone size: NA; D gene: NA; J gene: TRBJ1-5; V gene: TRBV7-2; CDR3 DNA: TGTGCCAGCAGCTTAGGAGGACAGCCCCAGCATTTT; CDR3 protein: CASSLGGQPQHF
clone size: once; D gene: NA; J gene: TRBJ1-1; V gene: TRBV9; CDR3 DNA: TGTGCCAGCAGCGGAGGGTACTCTGAAGCTTTCTTT; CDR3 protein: CASSGGYSEAFF
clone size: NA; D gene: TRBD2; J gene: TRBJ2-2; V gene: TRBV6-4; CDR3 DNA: TGTGCCAGCAGTCTAGCGGCCGGGCGTGGGGAGCTGTTTTTT; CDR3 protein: CASSLAAGRGELFF
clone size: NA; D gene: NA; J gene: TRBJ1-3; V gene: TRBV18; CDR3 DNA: TGTGCCAGCTCACCACCGCCCGGACTTCGCGGAAACACCATATATTTT; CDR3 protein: CASSPPPGLRGNTIYF
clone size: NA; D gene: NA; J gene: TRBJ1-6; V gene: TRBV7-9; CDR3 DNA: TGTGCCAGCAGCTTAGGCAGGGCTAATTCACCCCTCCACTTT; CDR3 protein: CASSLGRANSPLHF
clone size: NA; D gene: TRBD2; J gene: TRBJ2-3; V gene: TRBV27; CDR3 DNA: TGTGCCAGCAGTTTATCTGGAAGCGGGGCCACAGATACGCAGTATTTT; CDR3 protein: CASSLSGSGATDTQYF
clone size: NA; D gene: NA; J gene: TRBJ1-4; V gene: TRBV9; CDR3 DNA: TGTGCCAGCAGTGCCACAGGGCAATCCGAAAAACTGTTTTTT; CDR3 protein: CASSATGQSEKLFF
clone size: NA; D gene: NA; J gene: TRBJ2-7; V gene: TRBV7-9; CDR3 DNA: TGTGCCAGCAGCCTCCCGGGACACAAAATCGACTACGAGCAGTACTTC; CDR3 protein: CASSLPGHKIDYEQYF
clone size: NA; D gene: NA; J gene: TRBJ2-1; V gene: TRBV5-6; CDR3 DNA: TGTGCCAGCAGCTTGGCAGGGGCTGGGTACAATGAGCAGTTCTTC; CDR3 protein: CASSLAGAGYNEQFF
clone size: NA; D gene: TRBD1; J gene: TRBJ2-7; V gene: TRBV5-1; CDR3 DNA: TGCGCCAGCAGCTTGTTTCTTGGGGACAGTTCCTACGAGCAGTACTTC; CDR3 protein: CASSLFLGDSSYEQYF
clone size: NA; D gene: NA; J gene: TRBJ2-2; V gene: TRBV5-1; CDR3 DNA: TGCGCCAGCAGCCTAAACACCGGGGAGCTGTTTTTT; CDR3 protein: CASSLNTGELFF
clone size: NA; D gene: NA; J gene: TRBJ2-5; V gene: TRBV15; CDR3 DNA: TGTGCCACCAGTAGGGGTCCCGGGCCAGAGACCCAGTACTTC; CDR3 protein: CATSRGPGPETQYF
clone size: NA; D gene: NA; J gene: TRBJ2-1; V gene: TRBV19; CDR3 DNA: TGTGCCAGTAGTGAACAGAAAATCTCTTACAATGAGCAGTTCTTC; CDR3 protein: CASSEQKISYNEQFF
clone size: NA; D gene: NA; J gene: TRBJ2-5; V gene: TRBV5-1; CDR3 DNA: TGCGCCAGCAGCTCCCCTTCTGAAGAGACCCAGTACTTC; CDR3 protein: CASSSPSEETQYF
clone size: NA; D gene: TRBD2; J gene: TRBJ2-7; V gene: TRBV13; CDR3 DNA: TGTGCCAGCAGGCGGACTAGCGGGGAAAGCTCCTACGAGCAGTACTTC; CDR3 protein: CASRRTSGESSYEQYF
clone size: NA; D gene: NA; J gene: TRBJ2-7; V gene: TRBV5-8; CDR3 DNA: TGTGCCAGCAGCTTGGAACGGGGCGAGCAGTACTTC; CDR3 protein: CASSLERGEQYF
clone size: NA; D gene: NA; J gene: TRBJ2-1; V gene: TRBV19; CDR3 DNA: TGTGCCAGTAGGCTAGCGAATGAGCAGTTCTTC; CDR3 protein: CASRLANEQFF
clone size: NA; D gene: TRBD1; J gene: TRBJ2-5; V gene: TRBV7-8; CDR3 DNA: TGTGCCAGCAGCTTTTACAGGGGTGGTGAGACCCAGTACTTC; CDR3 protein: CASSFYRGGETQYF
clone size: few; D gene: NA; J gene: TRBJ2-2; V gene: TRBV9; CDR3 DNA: TGTGCCAGCAGTGGCAGGTTGACCGGGGAGCTGTTTTTT; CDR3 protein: CASSGRLTGELFF
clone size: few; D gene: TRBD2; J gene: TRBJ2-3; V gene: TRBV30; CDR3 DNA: TGTGCCTGGAGTGTGCTAGCGGGAAGGGATACGCAGTATTTT; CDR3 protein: CAWSVLAGRDTQYF
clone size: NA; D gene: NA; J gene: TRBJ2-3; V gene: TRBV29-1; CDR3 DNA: TGCAGCGTTGAGACGGAGGTCACAGATACGCAGTATTTT; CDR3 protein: CSVETEVTDTQYF
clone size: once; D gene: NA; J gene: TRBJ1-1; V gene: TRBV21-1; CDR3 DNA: TGTGCCAGCAGCAAAGTTCCCGGGTTGGGCACTGAAGCTTTCTTT; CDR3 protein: CASSKVPGLGTEAFF
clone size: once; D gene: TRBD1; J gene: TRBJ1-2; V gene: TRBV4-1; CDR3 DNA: TGCGCCAGCAGCCAAGATAGTAACAGGGGCTATGGCTACACCTTC; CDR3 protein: CASSQDSNRGYGYTF
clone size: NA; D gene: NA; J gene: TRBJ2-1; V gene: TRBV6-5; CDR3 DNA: TGTGCCAGCAGCCCTGTTACTAGCTCCTACAATGAGCAGTTCTTC; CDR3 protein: CASSPVTSSYNEQFF